A selection of T cell receptor beta chains follows, all from one sample in a study of blood T cell repertoires in COVID-19. Clones were read by immunoSEQ multiplex PCR, and TCRdb kept only the in-frame ones, dropping some. Of around 300,000 clones in the sample, roughly 90% were seen once. Sequenced sample: peripheral blood. These receptors all come from a young man with active or convalescent COVID-19. CDR3s include the opening cysteine and the closing phenylalanine or tryptophan. The D gene is left open where the match is weak. Some rows have no size entry. The others give once, few or many, or a class for an expanded clone.

clone_size	d_call	cdr3_length	j_call	v_call	cdr3_nt	cdr3_aa
.	TRBD1	13	TRBJ1-4	TRBV11-2	TGTGCCAGCAGTGACAGGGTGGGCGAAAAACTGTTTTTT	CASSDRVGEKLFF
.	.	13	TRBJ2-6	TRBV5-1	TGCGCCAGCAGCCCTTCTGGGGCCAACGTCCTGACTTTC	CASSPSGANVLTF
.	TRBD1	14	TRBJ1-5	TRBV6-2/TRBV6-3	TGTGCCAGCAGTTACTCTGGGACAGGACAGCCCCAGCATTTT	CASSYSGTGQPQHF
many	TRBD2	14	TRBJ2-1	TRBV4-2	TGTGCCAGCAGCCAAGAGACTAGCGAGGATGAGCAGTTCTTC	CASSQETSEDEQFF
.	.	12	TRBJ2-7	TRBV3-1/TRBV3-2	TGTGCCAGCAGCCAGGTCGGGAGTGAGCAGTACTTC	CASSQVGSEQYF
few	TRBD2	15	TRBJ2-2	TRBV9	TGTGCCAGCAGCGAGAGGAGCGGGGAAACCGGGGAGCTGTTTTTT	CASSERSGETGELFF
.	.	13	TRBJ2-7	TRBV7-9	TGTGCCAGCAGTTCCGGAGGGGCCTCCGAGCAGTACTTC	CASSSGGASEQYF
.	TRBD1	17	TRBJ2-1	TRBV9	TGTGCCAGCAGCGTTTTACCGGGACAGGGGGCTAACAATGAGCAGTTCTTC	CASSVLPGQGANNEQFF
.	.	17	TRBJ2-1	TRBV7-6	TGTGCCAGCAGCTTAGGGGCTCCTCAAACCTCCTACAATGAGCAGTTCTTC	CASSLGAPQTSYNEQFF
.	TRBD1	14	TRBJ1-1	TRBV4-1	TGCGCCAGCAGCCAAAGACAGGGGTGGACTGAAGCTTTCTTT	CASSQRQGWTEAFF
.	TRBD1	14	TRBJ2-2	TRBV5-1	TGCGCCAGCAGCTTGGACAGGGGCACCGGGGAGCTGTTTTTT	CASSLDRGTGELFF
.	TRBD2	15	TRBJ2-1	TRBV5-1	TGCGCCAGCAGCGTGGGACTAGCGGGAGGGGGTGAGCAGTTCTTC	CASSVGLAGGGEQFF
.	TRBD2	16	TRBJ2-1	TRBV18	TGTGCCAGCTCACCAACAGGTCCGGGAGGGCGCAATGAGCAGTTCTTC	CASSPTGPGGRNEQFF
.	TRBD1	14	TRBJ1-1	TRBV18	TGTGCCAGCTCGACACCAGTACAGGGGAATGAAGCTTTCTTT	CASSTPVQGNEAFF
.	TRBD1	18	TRBJ2-1	TRBV27	TGTGCCAGCAGTTTATACCCCCCCAGGACAGGGTTACACAATGAGCAGTTCTTC	CASSLYPPRTGLHNEQFF
.	.	12	TRBJ2-1	TRBV16	TGTGCCAGCAGCCAACCGTACAATGAGCAGTTCTTC	CASSQPYNEQFF
.	TRBD1	14	TRBJ1-1	TRBV5-6	TGTGCCAGCATCGCCGGACAGGCGGGATCTGAAGCTTTCTTT	CASIAGQAGSEAFF
.	.	15	TRBJ1-5	TRBV19	TGTGCCAGTAGTATAGGGGATAGCGGGAATCAGCCCCAGCATTTT	CASSIGDSGNQPQHF
.	.	13	TRBJ1-5	TRBV27	TGTGCCAGCAGTTTCGGGGATCAACAGCCCCAGCATTTT	CASSFGDQQPQHF